This T cell receptor beta chain was observed in a study of T cell repertoires in cytomegalovirus infection (dated by TCRdb to between 2018 and 2020). Looking at the study overall: The peptide stimulations were aimed at well-studied HLA-B-restricted epitopes as well as recently identified HLA-C-restricted CMV epitopes, whose presentation resists viral immunomodulation. Because public TCR beta signatures pointed to carriage of CMV infection together with the matching HLA type, the HLA type of each donor mattered for the analysis. Beyond this particular receptor, the publication reports: The ex vivo response was dominated by HLA-C-restricted CMV-specific TCR beta clonotypes, which also provided the single most frequent clonotype in two of eight donors. In both this cohort and an independent cohort of some 350 donors, the cumulative frequency of public TCR beta family members distinguished carriers of CMV infection plus the relevant HLA type.

This specimen's treatment or condition label, interpreted: in vitro stimulation with specific CMV peptide epitopes to enrich CMV-specific T cells. Sequenced using an Illumina HiSeq 1500. The public reads were run again by TCRdb, first through fastp at Q25 and then through MiXCR, and only productive beta chains were kept. Identical CDR3 protein sequences are pooled into one entry, listed with their most common genes and DNA. This sample holds some 920,000 distinct CDR3 sequences; around a third were observed only once. About 14% of the sample is held by the ten biggest clonotypes. This clonotype showed up just a few times. What this receptor recognizes is not known. No much larger clone is present one base from it, and per-base qualities are unavailable. Unmatched junction bases come to 12, with V trimmed by 0 bases and J by 4 bases. Its CDR3 holds 18 amino acids, cysteine through phenylalanine. Only the CDR3 region is kept as DNA, spanning 54 bases read in frame from base 1. CDR1 DFQATT and CDR2 SNEGSKA were looked up in the germline V gene (reference sequence).

This receptor chain uses TRBV20-1 and TRBJ2-1; 10 central bases correspond to TRBD2. This receptor was taken from a human donor in good health (CMV status not recorded). Some clones in this sample may be carry-over from other donors' samples. The material sequenced was cultured CD8+ T cells from PBMCs, taken from culture after CMV antigen stimulation. The CDR3 in this case is CSARDSSGGAMLYNEQFF. The DNA is as follows: TGCAGTGCTAGAGATTCCAGCGGGGGGGCGATGTTATACAATGAGCAGTTCTTC.